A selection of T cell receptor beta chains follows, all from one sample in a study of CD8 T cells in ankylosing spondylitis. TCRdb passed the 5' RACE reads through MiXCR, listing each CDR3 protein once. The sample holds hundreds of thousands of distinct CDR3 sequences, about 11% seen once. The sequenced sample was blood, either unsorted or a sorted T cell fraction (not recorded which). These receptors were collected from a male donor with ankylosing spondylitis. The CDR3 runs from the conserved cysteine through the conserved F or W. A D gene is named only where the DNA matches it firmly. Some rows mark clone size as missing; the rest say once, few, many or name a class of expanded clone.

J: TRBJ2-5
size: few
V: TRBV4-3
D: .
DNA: TGCGCCAGCAGCCAAGAAGGAGTACAGACCCAGTACTTC
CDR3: CASSQEGVQTQYF

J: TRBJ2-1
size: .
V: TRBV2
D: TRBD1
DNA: TGTGCCAGCAGAGCCGGGACAGGGTTCTCCTACAATGAGCAGTTCTTC
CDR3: CASRAGTGFSYNEQFF

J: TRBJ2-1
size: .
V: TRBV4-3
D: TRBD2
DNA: TGCGCCAGCAGCCAAGAGTTCGGACTAGCGGGACCCGGGCGCTACAATGAGCAGTTCTTC
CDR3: CASSQEFGLAGPGRYNEQFF

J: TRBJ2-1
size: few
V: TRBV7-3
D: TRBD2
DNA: TGTGCCAGCAGCTTACCGACTAGCGGGGGGAGGGACAATGAGCAGTTCTTC
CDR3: CASSLPTSGGRDNEQFF

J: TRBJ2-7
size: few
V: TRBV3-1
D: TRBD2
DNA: TGTGCCAGCAGCCCGACTAGCGGGAGGACGGGGCAGTACTTC
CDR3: CASSPTSGRTGQYF

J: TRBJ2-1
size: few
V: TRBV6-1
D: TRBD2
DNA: TGTGCCAGCGCTTTAACGGGACTAGCGGGAGGCAATGAGCAGTTCTTC
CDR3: CASALTGLAGGNEQFF

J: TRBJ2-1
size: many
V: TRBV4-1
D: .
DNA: TGCGCCAGCAGCCTAAGGGGGGGAGCTAGCGCCTACAATGAGCAGTTCTTC
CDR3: CASSLRGGASAYNEQFF

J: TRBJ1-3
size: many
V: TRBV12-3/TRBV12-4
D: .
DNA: TGTGCCAGCAGAATAGGGGGGTCTGGAAACACCATATATTTT
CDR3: CASRIGGSGNTIYF

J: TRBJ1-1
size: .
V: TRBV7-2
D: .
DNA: TGTGCCAGCAGCCCGATGAGACAAGACACTGAAGCTTTCTTT
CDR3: CASSPMRQDTEAFF

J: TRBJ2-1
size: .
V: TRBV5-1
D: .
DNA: TGCGCCAGCAGCTCCGACAGGGTCTCGCGGGGGCGAGGGTACAATGAGCAGTTCTTC
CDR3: CASSSDRVSRGRGYNEQFF

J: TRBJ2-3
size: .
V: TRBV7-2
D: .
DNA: TGTGCCAGCAGCTTAGCGGCGGGGCCAGATACGCAGTATTTT
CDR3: CASSLAAGPDTQYF

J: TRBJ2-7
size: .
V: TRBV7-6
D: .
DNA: TGTGCCAGCAGCTTAGAGGGGCACTTTTCCCCCTACGAGCAGTACTTC
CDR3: CASSLEGHFSPYEQYF

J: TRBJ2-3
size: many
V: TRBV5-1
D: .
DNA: TGCGCCAGCAGCTTCCGGGACCCCTACACAGATACGCAGTATTTT
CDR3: CASSFRDPYTDTQYF

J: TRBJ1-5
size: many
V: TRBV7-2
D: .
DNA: TGTGCCAGCAGCGGGGGAAAAGCTCGCTATAGCAATCAGCCCCAGCATTTT
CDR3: CASSGGKARYSNQPQHF

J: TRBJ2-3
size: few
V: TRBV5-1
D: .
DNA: TGCGCCAGCAGGGAATGGAGCACAGATACGCAGTATTTT
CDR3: CASREWSTDTQYF

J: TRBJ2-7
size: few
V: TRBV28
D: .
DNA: TGTGCCAGCAGGTTCATGACAGGAAGAGTATACGAGCAGTACTTC
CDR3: CASRFMTGRVYEQYF

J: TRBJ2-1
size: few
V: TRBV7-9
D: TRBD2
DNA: TGTGCCAGCAGCTTATCACTAGCGGGGGCCGAGAATGAGCAGTTCTTC
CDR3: CASSLSLAGAENEQFF

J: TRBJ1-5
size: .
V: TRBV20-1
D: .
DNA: TGCAGTGCCCAAAACAGGGTGGGAAATCAGCCCCAGCATTTT
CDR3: CSAQNRVGNQPQHF

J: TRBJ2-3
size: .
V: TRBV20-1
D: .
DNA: TGCAGTGCTGAGTCGACATGGCTATACACAGATACGCAGTATTTT
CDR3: CSAESTWLYTDTQYF

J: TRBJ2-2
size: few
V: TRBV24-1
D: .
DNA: TGTGCCACCAGTGATTTAGGTAATCGAGATACCGGGGAGCTGTTTTTT
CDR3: CATSDLGNRDTGELFF

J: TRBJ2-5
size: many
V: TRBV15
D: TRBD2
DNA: TGTGCCACCAGCAGAGCATCCCCTAGCGGGAAGGAGACCCAGTACTTC
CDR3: CATSRASPSGKETQYF

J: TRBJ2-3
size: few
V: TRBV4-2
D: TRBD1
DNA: TGTGCCAGCAGCCAAGATATGACAGGGGAGGCAGATACGCAGTATTTT
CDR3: CASSQDMTGEADTQYF

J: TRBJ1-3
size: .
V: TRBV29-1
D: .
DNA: TGCAGCGTTGGGACGGCTTGGGGAAACACCATATATTTT
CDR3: CSVGTAWGNTIYF

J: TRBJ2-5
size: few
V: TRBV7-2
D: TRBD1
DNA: TGTGCCAGCAGCCCATCGACAGGGTTAGAGACCCAGTACTTC
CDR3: CASSPSTGLETQYF

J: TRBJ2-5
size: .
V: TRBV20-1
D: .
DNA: TGCAGTGCCCCCGGACTATATCGGGTTTGGGAGACCCAGTACTTC
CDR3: CSAPGLYRVWETQYF

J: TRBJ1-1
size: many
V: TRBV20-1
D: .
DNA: TGCAGTGCTAATACAGGGATGAACACTGAAGCTTTCTTT
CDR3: CSANTGMNTEAFF

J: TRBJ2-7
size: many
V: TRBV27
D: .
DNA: TGTGCCAGCAGTCCTGGTTTGTCGTCGGACAGTCTCTACGAGCAGTACTTC
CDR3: CASSPGLSSDSLYEQYF

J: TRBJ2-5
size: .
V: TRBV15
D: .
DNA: TGTGCCACCAGCAGAGATTCCGAAGAGACCCAGTACTTC
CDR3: CATSRDSEETQYF

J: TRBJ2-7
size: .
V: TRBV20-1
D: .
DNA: TGCAGTGCTAGCAGGACACCGGGCTACGAGCAGTACTTC
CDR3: CSASRTPGYEQYF

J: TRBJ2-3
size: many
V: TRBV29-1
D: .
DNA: TGCAGCGTTGGGCAGGGATCAGATACGCAGTATTTT
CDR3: CSVGQGSDTQYF

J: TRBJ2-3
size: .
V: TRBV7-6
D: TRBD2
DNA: TGTGCCAGCAGCTTAACCCCCCGGGAGGCGGGCTTCACAGATACGCAGTATTTT
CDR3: CASSLTPREAGFTDTQYF